Included here is one T cell receptor beta chain sequence, with context. Its target is not known. The CDR3 is made up of 16 amino acids. Germline V gives CDR1 PRHDT, CDR2 FYEKMQ (reference sequence). Trimming at V came to 5 bases and at J to 5 bases, leaving 10 bases not matched to a gene. This record belongs to a study of cytomegalovirus exposure and HLA in healthy donors. The PCR contained 60 Vbeta and 13 Jbeta primers. Original processing notes: About 10 million of roughly 81 million unique TCR beta chains were shared, per a later count. Sequenced by immunoSEQ multiplex PCR; TCRdb stores in-frame clones only, minus some. That table furnishes V, J and clone size, whereas the DNA furnished D and trimming. The table lists tens of thousands of clones, approximately 71% of them singletons. Study findings and constraints: The productive fraction for most TCR beta V segments was about 90% or about 30% in an earlier analysis.

The donors were healthy bone marrow donors. Donors showed nominal health when sampled, although they likely had unrecorded immune exposures. Sequencing used PBMCs. This chain uses TRBV13 with TRBJ2-5, with TRBD1 matching over 11 bases. The TCR comes from a man aged 50-60 years in good health and CMV-seropositive. CDR3 sequence reads: CASSPGQGAPYETQYF. CDR3 bases: TGTGCCAGCAGCCCCGGACAGGGGGCGCCGTATGAGACCCAGTACTTC.